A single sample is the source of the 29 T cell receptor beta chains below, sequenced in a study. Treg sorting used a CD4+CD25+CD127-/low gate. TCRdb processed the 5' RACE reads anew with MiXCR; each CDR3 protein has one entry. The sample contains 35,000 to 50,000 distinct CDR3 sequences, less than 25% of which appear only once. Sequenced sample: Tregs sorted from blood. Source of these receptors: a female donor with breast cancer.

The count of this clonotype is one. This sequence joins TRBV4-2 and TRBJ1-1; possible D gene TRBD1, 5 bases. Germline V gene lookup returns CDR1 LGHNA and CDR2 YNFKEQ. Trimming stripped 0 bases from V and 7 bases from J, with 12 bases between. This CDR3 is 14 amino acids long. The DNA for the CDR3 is TGTGCCAGCAGCCAAGATGGGGGACTTAGTGAAGCTTTCTTT. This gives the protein CASSQDGGLSEAFF.

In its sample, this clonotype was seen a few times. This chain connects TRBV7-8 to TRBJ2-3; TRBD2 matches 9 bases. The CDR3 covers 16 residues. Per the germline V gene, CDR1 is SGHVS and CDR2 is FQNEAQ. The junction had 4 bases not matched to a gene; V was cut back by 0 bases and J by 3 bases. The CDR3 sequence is CASSLALAGQTDTQYF. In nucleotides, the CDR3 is TGTGCCAGCAGCTTAGCGCTAGCGGGGCAGACAGATACGCAGTATTTT.

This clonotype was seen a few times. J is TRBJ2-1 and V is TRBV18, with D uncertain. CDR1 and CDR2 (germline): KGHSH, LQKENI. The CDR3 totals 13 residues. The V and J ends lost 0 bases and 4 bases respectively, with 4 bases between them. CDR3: CASSPPGYNEQFF. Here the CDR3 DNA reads TGTGCCAGCTCACCACCGGGGTACAATGAGCAGTTCTTC.

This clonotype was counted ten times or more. The CDR3 sequence: CSGGDHYEQYF. In nucleotides, the CDR3 is TGCAGCGGGGGGGATCACTACGAGCAGTACTTC. V is TRBV29-1 and J is TRBJ2-7, with a weak D call TRBD2 (6 bases). Germline loops: CDR1 SQVTM, CDR2 ANQGSEA. V was cut by 7 bases and J by 3 bases, with 10 bases left in between. This CDR3 is built from 11 residues.

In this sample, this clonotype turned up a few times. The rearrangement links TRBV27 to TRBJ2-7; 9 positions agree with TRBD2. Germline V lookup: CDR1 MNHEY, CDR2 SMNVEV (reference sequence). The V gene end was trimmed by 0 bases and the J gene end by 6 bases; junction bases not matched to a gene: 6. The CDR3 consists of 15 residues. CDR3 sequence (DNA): TGTGCCAGCAGTTTATCGGTTAGCGGGAGTGGCGAGCAGTACTTC. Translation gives CASSLSVSGSGEQYF.

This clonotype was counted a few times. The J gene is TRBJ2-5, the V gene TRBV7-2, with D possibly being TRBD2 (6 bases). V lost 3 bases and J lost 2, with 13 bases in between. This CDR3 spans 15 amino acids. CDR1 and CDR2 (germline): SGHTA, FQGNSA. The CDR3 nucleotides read TGTGCCAGCAGCTTGCCCCGGGACTTTCAAGAGACCCAGTACTTC. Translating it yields CASSLPRDFQETQYF. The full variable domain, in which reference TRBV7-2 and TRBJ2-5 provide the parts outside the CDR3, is GAGVSQSPSNKVTEKGKDVELRCDPISGHTALYWYRQSLGQGLEFLIYFQGNSAPDKSGLPSDRFSAERTGGSVSTLTIQRTQQEDSAVYLCASSLPRDFQETQYFGPGTRLLVL.

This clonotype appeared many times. CDR3 coding DNA: TGTGCCAGCAGTCGGACGCGAACAAGCACAGATACGCAGTATTTT. It codes for CASSRTRTSTDTQYF. This rearrangement joins TRBV12-3 or TRBV12-4 to TRBJ2-3; D is ambiguous. The length of the CDR3 is 15 residues. V lost 5 bases and J lost 0, with 12 bases in between.

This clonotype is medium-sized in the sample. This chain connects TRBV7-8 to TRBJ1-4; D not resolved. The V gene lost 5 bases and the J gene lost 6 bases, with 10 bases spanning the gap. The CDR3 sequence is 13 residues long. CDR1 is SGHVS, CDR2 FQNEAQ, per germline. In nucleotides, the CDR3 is TGTGCCAGCAGCCTCCCCGAGGATGAAAAACTGTTTTTT. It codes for CASSLPEDEKLFF.

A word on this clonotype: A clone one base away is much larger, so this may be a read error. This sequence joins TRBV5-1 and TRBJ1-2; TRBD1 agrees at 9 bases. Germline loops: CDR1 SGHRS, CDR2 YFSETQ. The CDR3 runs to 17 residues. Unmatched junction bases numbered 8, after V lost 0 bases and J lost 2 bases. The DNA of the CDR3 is TGCGCCAGCAGCTTGGGGCAGGCCGGGACAGGGAACTATGGCTACACCTTC. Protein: CASSLGQAGTGNYGYTF.

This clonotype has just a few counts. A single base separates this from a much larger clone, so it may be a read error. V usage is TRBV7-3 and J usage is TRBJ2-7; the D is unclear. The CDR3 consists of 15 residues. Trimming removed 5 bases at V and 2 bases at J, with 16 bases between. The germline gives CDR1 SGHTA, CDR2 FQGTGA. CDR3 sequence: CASSPREESPYEQYF. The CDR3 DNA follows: TGTGCCAGCAGCCCCCGCGAGGAATCCCCCTACGAGCAGTACTTC.

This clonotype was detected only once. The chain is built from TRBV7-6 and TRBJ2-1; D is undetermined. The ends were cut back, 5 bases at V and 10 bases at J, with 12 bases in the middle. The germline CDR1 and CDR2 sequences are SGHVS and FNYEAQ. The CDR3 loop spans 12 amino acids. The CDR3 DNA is TGTGCCAGCAGCCCCTCCGGGCTAGAGCAGTTCTTC. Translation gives CASSPSGLEQFF.

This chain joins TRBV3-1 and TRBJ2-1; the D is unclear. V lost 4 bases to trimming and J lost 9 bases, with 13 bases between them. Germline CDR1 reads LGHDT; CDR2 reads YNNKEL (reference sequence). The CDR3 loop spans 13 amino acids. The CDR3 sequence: CASSLFRESEQFF. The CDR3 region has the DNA TGTGCCAGCAGCCTTTTCAGAGAGAGTGAGCAGTTCTTC.

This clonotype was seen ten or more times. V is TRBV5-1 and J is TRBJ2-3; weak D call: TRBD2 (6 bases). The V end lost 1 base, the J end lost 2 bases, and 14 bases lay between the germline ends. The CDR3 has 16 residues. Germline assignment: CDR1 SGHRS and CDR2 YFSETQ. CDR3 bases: TGCGCCAGCAGCTTGTCGGAGGGAGACCTCACAGATACGCAGTATTTT. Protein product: CASSLSEGDLTDTQYF.

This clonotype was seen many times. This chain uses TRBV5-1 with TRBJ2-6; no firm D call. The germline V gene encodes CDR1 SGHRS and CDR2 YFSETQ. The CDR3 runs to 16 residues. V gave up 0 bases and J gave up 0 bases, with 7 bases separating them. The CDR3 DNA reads TGCGCCAGCAGCTTGGCCTCCCACTCTGGGGCCAACGTCCTGACTTTC. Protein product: CASSLASHSGANVLTF.

Here the CDR3 DNA reads TGTGCCAGCAGCGGGGGACTACTCTATGGCTACACCTTC. Protein: CASSGGLLYGYTF. This chain connects TRBV5-5 to TRBJ1-2; TRBD1 might be the D (5 bases). In germline, CDR1 is SGHKS, CDR2 YYEKEE (reference sequence). The CDR3 runs 13 residues. Trimming took off 4 bases at V and 4 bases at J, with 11 bases between the two ends.

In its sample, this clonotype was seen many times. In DNA, the CDR3 is TGTGCCAGCACCGTGGACAGGAGCTCTGGAAACACCATATATTTT. Encoded protein: CASTVDRSSGNTIYF. V gene TRBV28 combines with J gene TRBJ1-3; 7 bases map to TRBD1. V gave up 7 bases and J gave up 0 bases; unmatched junction bases: 6. The germline gives CDR1 MDHEN, CDR2 SYDVKM. This CDR3 has 15 residues.

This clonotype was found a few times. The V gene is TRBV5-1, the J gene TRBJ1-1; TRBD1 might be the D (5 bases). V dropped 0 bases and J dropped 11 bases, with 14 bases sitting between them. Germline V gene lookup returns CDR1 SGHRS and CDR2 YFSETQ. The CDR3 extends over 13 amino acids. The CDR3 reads CASSLEGDLGAFF. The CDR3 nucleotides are TGCGCCAGCAGCTTGGAAGGGGATTTGGGGGCTTTCTTT.

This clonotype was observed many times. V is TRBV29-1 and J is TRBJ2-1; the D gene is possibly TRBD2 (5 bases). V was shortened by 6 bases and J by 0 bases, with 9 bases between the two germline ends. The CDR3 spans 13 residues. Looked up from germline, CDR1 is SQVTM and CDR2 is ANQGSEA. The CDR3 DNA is TGCAGCGTGCCGGGGAGCTCCTACAATGAGCAGTTCTTC. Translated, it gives CSVPGSSYNEQFF.

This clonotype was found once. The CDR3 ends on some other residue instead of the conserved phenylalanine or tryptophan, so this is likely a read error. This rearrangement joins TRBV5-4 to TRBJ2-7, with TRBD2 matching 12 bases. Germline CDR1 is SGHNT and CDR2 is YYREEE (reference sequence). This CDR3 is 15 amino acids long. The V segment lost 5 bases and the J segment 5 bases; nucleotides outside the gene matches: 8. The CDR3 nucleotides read TGTGCCAGCAGTTCAGGACTAGCGGGACTTGACGAGCAGTACTCC. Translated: CASSSGLAGLDEQYS.

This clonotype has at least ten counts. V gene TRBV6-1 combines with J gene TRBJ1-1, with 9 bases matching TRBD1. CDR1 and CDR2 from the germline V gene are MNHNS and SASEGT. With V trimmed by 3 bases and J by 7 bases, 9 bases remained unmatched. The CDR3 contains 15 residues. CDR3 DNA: TGTGCCAGCAGTGACACCGGGACAGGGTTGGGTGAAGCTTTCTTT. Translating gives CASSDTGTGLGEAFF.

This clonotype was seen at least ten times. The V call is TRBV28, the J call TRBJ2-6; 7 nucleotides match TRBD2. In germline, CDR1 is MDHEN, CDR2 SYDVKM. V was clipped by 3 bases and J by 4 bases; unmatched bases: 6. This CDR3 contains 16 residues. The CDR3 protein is CASSFRAGTGANVLTF. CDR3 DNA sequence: TGTGCCAGCAGTTTTAGAGCGGGAACCGGGGCCAACGTCCTGACTTTC. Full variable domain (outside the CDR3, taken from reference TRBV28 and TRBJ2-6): DVKVTQSSRYLVKRTGEKVFLECVQDMDHENMFWYRQDPGLGLRLIYFSYDVKMKEKGDIPEGYSVSREKKERFSLILESASTNQTSMYLCASSFRAGTGANVLTFGAGSRLTVL.

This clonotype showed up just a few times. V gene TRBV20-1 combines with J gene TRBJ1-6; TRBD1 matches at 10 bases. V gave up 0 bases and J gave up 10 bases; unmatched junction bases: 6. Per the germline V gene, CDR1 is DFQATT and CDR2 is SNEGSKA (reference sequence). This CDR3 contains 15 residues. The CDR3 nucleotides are TGCAGTGCTAGAGAAGGAGACAGGGGGCACTCACCCCTCCACTTT. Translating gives CSAREGDRGHSPLHF.

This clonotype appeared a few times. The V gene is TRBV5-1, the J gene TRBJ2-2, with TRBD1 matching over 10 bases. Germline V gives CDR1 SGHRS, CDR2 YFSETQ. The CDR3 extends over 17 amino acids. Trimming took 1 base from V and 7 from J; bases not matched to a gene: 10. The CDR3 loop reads CASSLLGQGVPSGELFF. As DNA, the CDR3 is TGCGCCAGCAGCTTGCTAGGACAGGGGGTGCCAAGCGGGGAGCTGTTTTTT.

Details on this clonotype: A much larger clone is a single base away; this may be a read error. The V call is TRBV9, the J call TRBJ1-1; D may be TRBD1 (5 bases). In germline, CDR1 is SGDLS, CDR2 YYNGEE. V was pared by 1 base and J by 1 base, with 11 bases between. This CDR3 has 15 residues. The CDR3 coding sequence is TGTGCCAGCAGCGTACGGGGCGGATCGAACACTGAAGCTTTCTTT. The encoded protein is CASSVRGGSNTEAFF.

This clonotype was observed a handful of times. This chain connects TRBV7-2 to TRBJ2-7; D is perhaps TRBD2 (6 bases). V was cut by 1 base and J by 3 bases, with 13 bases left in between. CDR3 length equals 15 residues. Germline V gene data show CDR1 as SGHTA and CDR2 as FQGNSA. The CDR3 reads CASSLDPGEGYEQYF. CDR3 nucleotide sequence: TGTGCCAGCAGCTTAGATCCGGGAGAGGGCTACGAGCAGTACTTC.

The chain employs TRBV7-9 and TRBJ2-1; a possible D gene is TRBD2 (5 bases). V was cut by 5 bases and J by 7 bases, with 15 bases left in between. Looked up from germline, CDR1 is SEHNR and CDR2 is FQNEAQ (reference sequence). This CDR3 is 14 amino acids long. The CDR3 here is CASSARLAMNEQFF. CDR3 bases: TGTGCCAGCAGCGCGAGGTTAGCGATGAATGAGCAGTTCTTC.

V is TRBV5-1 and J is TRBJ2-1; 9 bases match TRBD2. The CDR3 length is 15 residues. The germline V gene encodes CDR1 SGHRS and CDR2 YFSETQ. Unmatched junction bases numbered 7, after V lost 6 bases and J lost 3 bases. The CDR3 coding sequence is TGCGCCAGCAACGATCCACTAGCGGGCTACAATGAGCAGTTCTTC. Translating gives CASNDPLAGYNEQFF.

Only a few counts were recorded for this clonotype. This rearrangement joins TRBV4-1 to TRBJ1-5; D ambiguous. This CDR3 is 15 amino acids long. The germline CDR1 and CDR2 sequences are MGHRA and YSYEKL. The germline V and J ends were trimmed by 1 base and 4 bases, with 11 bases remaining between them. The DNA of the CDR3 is TGCGCCAGCAGCCAAGTCCAGGAGACTAATCAGCCCCAGCATTTT. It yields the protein CASSQVQETNQPQHF.

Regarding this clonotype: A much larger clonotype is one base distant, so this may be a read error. CDR3 coding DNA: TGCACCAGCAGCCAAGAGATGTCGTACAATGAGCAGTTCTTC. Its protein is CTSSQEMSYNEQFF. V and J are TRBV4-3 and TRBJ2-1; D is unresolved. CDR3 length: 14 residues. Germline CDR1 LGHNA, CDR2 YSLEER.